This T cell receptor (beta chain) is drawn from a study of blood T cell repertoires in COVID-19. Looking at the study overall: Samples of COVID-19 (acute and convalescent) were obtained from the United States, Italy and Spain. The analysed material was cDNA or gDNA that came from T cells, B-cell-depleted T cells, or PBMCs.

The CDR3 sequence is 15 residues long. Germline assignment: CDR1 SGHRS and CDR2 YFSETQ. Trimming removed 4 bases from V and 4 bases from J; junction bases left unmatched: 8. Authors' processing steps: For nucleated cells, counts were estimated from reference gene primer amplification. TCRdb keeps only in-frame clones here, not all; method: immunoSEQ multiplex PCR. The V and J calls and clone size come from that table; D and trimming were worked out from the DNA. The table records a few hundred thousand clones, about nine tenths of them present only once. Cohorts were assigned according to the clinical history that participants reported.

The receptor was isolated from a woman in her 30s who had recovered from COVID-19. What was sequenced was PBMCs or T cells enriched from blood (not recorded which). The chain carries TRBV5-1 and TRBJ1-2, with 9 bases that match TRBD1. CDR3 sequence: CASSVGQGVFYGYTF. The CDR3 DNA reads TGCGCCAGCAGCGTGGGACAGGGAGTATTCTATGGCTACACCTTC.